The 23 T cell receptor beta chains below were found in one sample sequenced in a study of cytomegalovirus exposure and HLA in healthy donors listed by TCRdb under 2017. The method was the immunoSEQ multiplex PCR assay. A mixture of 60 forward primers for TCR Vbeta segments and 13 reverse primers for TCR Jbeta segments was used in the multiplex PCR. As stored in TCRdb, this immuneACCESS dataset retains in-frame rearrangements with V and J assigned. A fraction of the clones does not appear; measured against another copy, unresolved V genes explain less than half of the discrepancy, and the remainder lacks a known reason. The sample has roughly 130,000 clones on record, 84% of them singletons. The ten largest clones capture 2% to 3% of the sample. Sequenced sample: PBMCs. These receptors were collected from a man aged 45-65 years in good health and CMV-seronegative.

J is TRBJ2-1 and V is TRBV9; possible D gene TRBD2, 6 bases. The CDR3 sequence is 14 residues long. V was pared by 4 bases and J by 2 bases, with 10 bases between. Germline V CDR1 and CDR2: SGDLS, YYNGEE. In nucleotides, the CDR3 is TGTGCCAGCAGCAGGCGGGGAACCTACAATGAGCAGTTCTTC. It encodes CASSRRGTYNEQFF.

This chain uses TRBV7-2 with TRBJ1-2; 7 bases are shared with TRBD1. The CDR3 extends over 16 amino acids. Germline V gives CDR1 SGHTA, CDR2 FQGNSA. The V and J ends lost 1 base and 2 bases, in that order; junction bases with no gene match: 7. In DNA, the CDR3 is TGTGCCAGCAGCTTAGTGATGTTGGGACAGAACTATGGCTACACCTTC. Amino acid sequence: CASSLVMLGQNYGYTF.

This chain uses TRBV20-1 with TRBJ2-1; D is possibly TRBD2 (5 bases). Per the germline V gene, CDR1 is DFQATT and CDR2 is SNEGSKA (reference sequence). This CDR3 is built from 11 residues. Trimming removed 6 bases at V and 9 bases at J, with 12 bases between. CDR3 in amino acids: CSALAVPEQFF. CDR3 sequence (DNA): TGCAGTGCCCTAGCAGTACCTGAGCAGTTCTTC.

This clone has only a few counts. The chain carries TRBV5-6 and TRBJ1-2, with D possibly being TRBD1 (5 bases). Germline V gives CDR1 SGHDT, CDR2 YYEEEE. V was shortened by 4 bases and J by 1 base, with 14 bases between the two germline ends. The CDR3 is 15 residues long. CDR3 region: CASSPRTLLNYGYTF. The CDR3 DNA reads TGTGCCAGCAGCCCCCGGACACTACTTAACTATGGCTACACCTTC.

The V call is TRBV14, the J call TRBJ1-1; perhaps TRBD1 as D (6 bases). Trimming took off 7 bases at V and 6 bases at J, with 15 bases between the two ends. This CDR3 has 13 amino acids. CDR1 is SGHDN, CDR2 FVKESK, per germline. The chain's CDR3 is CASNGQNQAEAFF. As DNA, the CDR3 is TGTGCCAGCAACGGACAGAACCAGGCTGAAGCTTTCTTT.

The rearrangement joins TRBV29-1 to TRBJ1-1; D may be TRBD1 (5 bases). The CDR3 extends over 14 amino acids. V gave up 7 bases and J gave up 1 base, with 16 bases separating them. Looked up from germline, CDR1 is SQVTM and CDR2 is ANQGSEA. CDR3 in DNA: TGCAGCGCACCGGGACTGACATCGAACACTGAAGCTTTCTTT. It encodes CSAPGLTSNTEAFF.

The chain links TRBV18 to TRBJ2-1; tentative D call: TRBD1 (6 bases). The V and J ends lost 2 bases and 6 bases respectively, with 11 bases between them. Per germline, CDR1 KGHSH and CDR2 LQKENI. The CDR3 totals 14 residues. In DNA form, the CDR3 reads TGTGCCAGCTCACCATCAGGGGTTCTCAATGAGCAGTTCTTC. As protein: CASSPSGVLNEQFF.

This clone showed up just a few times. The rearrangement links TRBV29-1 to TRBJ2-1; TRBD1 might be the D (5 bases). CDR1 and CDR2 from the germline V gene are SQVTM and ANQGSEA. This CDR3 is built from 14 residues. V gave up 6 bases and J gave up 2 bases, with 14 bases separating them. The CDR3: CSVVQGVAYNEQFF. In DNA, the CDR3 is TGCAGCGTCGTTCAAGGGGTCGCCTACAATGAGCAGTTCTTC.

This clone was seen only a few times. The chain employs TRBV6-5 and TRBJ1-2; TRBD1 matches 8 bases. CDR1 and CDR2 from the germline V gene are MNHEY and SVGAGI. The CDR3 is 15 residues long. The ends lost 6 bases at V and 4 bases at J; junction bases unmatched: 10. The CDR3 protein is CASSQEQGAGYGYTF. The CDR3, as DNA: TGTGCCAGCAGCCAAGAGCAGGGGGCGGGCTATGGCTACACCTTC.

The CDR3 coding sequence is TGTGCCAGCAGTTACACGGGATCCGTGACCGGGGAGCTGTTTTTT. Protein sequence: CASSYTGSVTGELFF. The rearrangement uses TRBV6-5 and TRBJ2-2; TRBD2 might be the D (5 bases). From germline, CDR1 is MNHEY and CDR2 SVGAGI. The CDR3 length is 15 residues. Trimming shortened V by 2 bases and J by 5 bases, and 12 bases separated the two germline ends.

This clone was observed a handful of times. Other DNA sequences in the sample encode the same CDR3. The chain combines TRBV19 with TRBJ1-1; TRBD1 matches 7 bases. Trimming took 3 bases from V and 2 from J; bases not matched to a gene: 6. The germline V gene has CDR1 LNHDA and CDR2 SQIVND (reference sequence). The CDR3 contains 15 residues. The CDR3 sequence is CASSIGNRGNTEAFF. The DNA of the CDR3 is TGTGCCAGTAGTATCGGTAACAGGGGCAACACTGAAGCTTTCTTT.

The chain employs TRBV30 and TRBJ2-7; a possible D gene is TRBD1 (6 bases). This CDR3 is built from 15 residues. The V gene's germline CDR1 is GTSNPN and CDR2 SVGIG (reference sequence). Trimming cost V 0 bases and J 3 bases, with 15 bases left between them. CDR3 nucleotide sequence: TGTGCCTGGAGTGTAAAGGGGGAGAAGTTCTACGAGCAGTACTTC. Its translation: CAWSVKGEKFYEQYF.

CDR3 in amino acids: CASLSGAGGDEQYF. The CDR3 bases are TGTGCCAGCCTCTCGGGTGCGGGCGGGGACGAGCAGTACTTC. The chain has TRBV28 and TRBJ2-7; TRBD2 might be the D (6 bases). The CDR3 is made up of 14 amino acids. Germline V gives CDR1 MDHEN, CDR2 SYDVKM. Trimming took off 8 bases at V and 5 bases at J, with 19 bases between the two ends.

The chain uses TRBV15 and TRBJ2-7; TRBD2 matches 7 bases. After removal of 2 bases from V and 2 bases from J, the junction contained 9 bases not matched to a gene. Germline V gene data show CDR1 as LNHNV and CDR2 as YYDKDF (reference sequence). There are 16 residues in the CDR3. CDR3 loop: CATSRPTRRGAYEQYF. CDR3 bases: TGTGCCACCAGCAGACCCACGCGCCGGGGGGCCTACGAGCAGTACTTC. Supplemented by reference TRBV15 and TRBJ2-7, the full variable domain reads DAMVIQNPRYQVTQFGKPVTLSCSQTLNHNVMYWYQQKSSQAPKLLFHYYDKDFNNEADTPDNFQSRRPNTSFCFLDIRSPGLGDTAMYLCATSRPTRRGAYEQYFGPGTRLTVT.

This clone was observed a few times. This chain joins TRBV6-1 and TRBJ2-7, with D possibly being TRBD1 (5 bases). From germline, CDR1 is MNHNS and CDR2 SASEGT. The CDR3 has 14 amino acids. V was trimmed by 3 bases and J by 5 bases, leaving 14 bases between them. The CDR3 reads CASSDGQGRNEQYF. As DNA, the CDR3 is TGTGCCAGCAGTGACGGGCAGGGTAGGAACGAGCAGTACTTC.

The gene calls are TRBV19 and TRBJ1-1; D is perhaps TRBD1 (6 bases). The V and J ends lost 7 bases and 3 bases respectively, with 18 bases between them. This CDR3 comprises 15 residues. The V gene's germline CDR1 is LNHDA and CDR2 SQIVND (reference sequence). The CDR3 nucleotides read TGTGCCAGTACCGGACCACAGGGTTGGGACACTGAAGCTTTCTTT. This codes for CASTGPQGWDTEAFF. Drawing the rest from reference TRBV19 and TRBJ1-1, the complete variable domain is DGGITQSPKYLFRKEGQNVTLSCEQNLNHDAMYWYRQDPGQGLRLIYYSQIVNDFQKGDIAEGYSVSREKKESFPLTVTSAQKNPTAFYLCASTGPQGWDTEAFFGQGTRLTVV.

The chain combines TRBV6-5 with TRBJ1-3, with D uncertain. V was clipped by 2 bases and J by 0 bases, with 8 bases between them. The CDR3 totals 15 residues. The germline gives CDR1 MNHEY, CDR2 SVGAGI. CDR3 DNA: TGTGCCAGCAGTTACGTGCCAGGCTCTGGAAACACCATATATTTT. As protein: CASSYVPGSGNTIYF.

The chain is built from TRBV4-1 and TRBJ1-6, with TRBD1 matching over 8 bases. V gave up 3 bases and J gave up 7 bases; unmatched junction bases: 5. The V gene's germline CDR1 is MGHRA and CDR2 YSYEKL. CDR3 length equals 15 residues. Written as DNA, the CDR3 is TGCGCCAGCAGCCAGACAGGGGCCTCCAATTCACCCCTCCACTTT. Translating gives CASSQTGASNSPLHF.

The count of this clone is one. The CDR3 nucleotides read TGTGCCAGCAGCTTAGGCCGGAGCTCTGGAAACACCATATATTTT. As protein: CASSLGRSSGNTIYF. The chain has TRBV13 and TRBJ1-3; D gene unclear. V dropped 0 bases and J dropped 0 bases, with 6 bases sitting between them. The CDR3 covers 15 residues. Germline loops: CDR1 PRHDT, CDR2 FYEKMQ (reference sequence). The whole variable domain, remainder taken from reference TRBV13 and TRBJ1-3, is AAGVIQSPRHLIKEKRETATLKCYPIPRHDTVYWYQQGPGQDPQFLISFYEKMQSDKGSIPDRFSAQQFSDYHSELNMSSLELGDSALYFCASSLGRSSGNTIYFGEGSWLTVV.

V is TRBV6-5 and J is TRBJ1-1, with TRBD1 as a possible D gene (6 bases). The germline CDR1 and CDR2 sequences are MNHEY and SVGAGI. The length of the CDR3 is 14 residues. V lost 6 bases, J lost 4 bases, and 15 bases lay in between. The CDR3 region is CASRRGGASTEAFF. CDR3 DNA: TGTGCCAGCAGGAGGGGGGGTGCGTCCACTGAAGCTTTCTTT.

The rearrangement joins TRBV18 to TRBJ2-3; D is unclear. The length of the CDR3 is 13 residues. Per the germline V gene, CDR1 is KGHSH and CDR2 is LQKENI. Trimming left V 3 bases short and J 0 bases short, with 4 bases between. The CDR3 loop is CASSPPSTDTQYF. The CDR3 DNA sequence: TGTGCCAGCTCACCCCCAAGCACAGATACGCAGTATTTT.

The CDR3 region has the DNA TGTGCCAGCAGTTACTCTTCGGGGGGAGGATACGAGCAGTACTTC. It codes for CASSYSSGGGYEQYF. J is TRBJ2-7 and V is TRBV6-5; 7 bases align to TRBD2. Germline lookup yields CDR1 MNHEY and CDR2 SVGAGI. Losses at the gene ends were 0 bases for V and 4 bases for J; bases not matched to a gene: 6. The CDR3 spans 15 residues.

The J gene is TRBJ1-1, the V gene TRBV5-1; the D is unclear. The CDR3 spans 17 residues. Germline V lookup: CDR1 SGHRS, CDR2 YFSETQ. Trimming left V 1 base short and J 0 bases short, with 16 bases between. In DNA, the CDR3 is TGCGCCAGCAGCTTGAGTGCTCAGGTTGGCATGAACACTGAAGCTTTCTTT. Its protein is CASSLSAQVGMNTEAFF. The full variable domain, its missing parts supplied by reference TRBV5-1 and TRBJ1-1, is KAGVTQTPRYLIKTRGQQVTLSCSPISGHRSVSWYQQTPGQGLQFLFEYFSETQRNKGNFPGRFSGRQFSNSRSEMNVSTLELGDSALYLCASSLSAQVGMNTEAFFGQGTRLTVV.